This T cell receptor beta chain was sequenced during a study of OX40 agonist ivuxolimab in advanced cancers. Study as a whole: The dose-escalation cohort was over 65% male, with a mean age of 60 years, ranging roughly 23 to 90.

TCRdb's table, derived via immunoSEQ multiplex PCR, lists solely in-frame clones and lacks some. The sample holds 100,000 or so clones, around 90% seen once. This receptor was taken from an adult with an advanced solid tumor such as melanoma, head and neck, liver or kidney cancer. Sequences were derived from CD4+ or CD8+ T cells sorted from blood, sampled in a trial of the OX40 agonist ivuxolimab.

The CDR3 DNA reads TGTGCCTGGAGTATCCGCCGGACAGGGCCCTACGAGCAGTACTTC. It encodes CAWSIRRTGPYEQYF. The rearrangement links TRBV30 to TRBJ2-7, with 8 bases identical to TRBD1. Looked up from germline, CDR1 is GTSNPN and CDR2 is SVGIG (reference sequence). There are 15 residues in the CDR3. Unmatched junction bases numbered 8, after V lost 2 bases and J lost 2 bases.